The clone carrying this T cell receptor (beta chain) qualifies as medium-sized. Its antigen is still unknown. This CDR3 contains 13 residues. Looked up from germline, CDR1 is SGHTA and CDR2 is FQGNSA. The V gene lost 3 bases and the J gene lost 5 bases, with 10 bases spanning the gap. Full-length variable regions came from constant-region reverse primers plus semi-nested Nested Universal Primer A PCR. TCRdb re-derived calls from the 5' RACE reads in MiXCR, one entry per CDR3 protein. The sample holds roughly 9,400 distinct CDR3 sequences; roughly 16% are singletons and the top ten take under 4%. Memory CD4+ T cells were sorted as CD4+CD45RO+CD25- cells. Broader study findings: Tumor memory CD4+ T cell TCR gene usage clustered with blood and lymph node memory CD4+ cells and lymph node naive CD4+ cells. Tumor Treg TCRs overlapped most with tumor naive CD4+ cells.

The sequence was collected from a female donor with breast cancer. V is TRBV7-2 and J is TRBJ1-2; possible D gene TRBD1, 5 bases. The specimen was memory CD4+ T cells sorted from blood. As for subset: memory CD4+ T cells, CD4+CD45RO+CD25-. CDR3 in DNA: TGTGCCAGCAGCTTCGGGACGGCTTATGGCTACACCTTC. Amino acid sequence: CASSFGTAYGYTF.